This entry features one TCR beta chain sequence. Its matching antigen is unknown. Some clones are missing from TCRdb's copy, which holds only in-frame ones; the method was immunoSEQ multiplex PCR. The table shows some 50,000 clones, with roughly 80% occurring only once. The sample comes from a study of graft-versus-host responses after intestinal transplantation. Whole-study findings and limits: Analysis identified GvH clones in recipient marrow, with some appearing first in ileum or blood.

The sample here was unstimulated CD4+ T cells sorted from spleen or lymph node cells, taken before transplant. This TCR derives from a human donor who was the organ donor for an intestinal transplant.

CDR3 in amino acids: CASSPGVNQPQHF. CDR3 sequence (DNA): TGTGCCAGCAGCCCAGGGGTCAATCAGCCCCAGCATTTT. This rearrangement joins TRBV6-5 to TRBJ1-5, with D maybe TRBD1 (6 bases). V lost 6 bases, J lost 3 bases, and 9 bases lay in between. CDR1 is MNHEY and CDR2 is SVGAGI in the germline V gene. The CDR3 has 13 amino acids.